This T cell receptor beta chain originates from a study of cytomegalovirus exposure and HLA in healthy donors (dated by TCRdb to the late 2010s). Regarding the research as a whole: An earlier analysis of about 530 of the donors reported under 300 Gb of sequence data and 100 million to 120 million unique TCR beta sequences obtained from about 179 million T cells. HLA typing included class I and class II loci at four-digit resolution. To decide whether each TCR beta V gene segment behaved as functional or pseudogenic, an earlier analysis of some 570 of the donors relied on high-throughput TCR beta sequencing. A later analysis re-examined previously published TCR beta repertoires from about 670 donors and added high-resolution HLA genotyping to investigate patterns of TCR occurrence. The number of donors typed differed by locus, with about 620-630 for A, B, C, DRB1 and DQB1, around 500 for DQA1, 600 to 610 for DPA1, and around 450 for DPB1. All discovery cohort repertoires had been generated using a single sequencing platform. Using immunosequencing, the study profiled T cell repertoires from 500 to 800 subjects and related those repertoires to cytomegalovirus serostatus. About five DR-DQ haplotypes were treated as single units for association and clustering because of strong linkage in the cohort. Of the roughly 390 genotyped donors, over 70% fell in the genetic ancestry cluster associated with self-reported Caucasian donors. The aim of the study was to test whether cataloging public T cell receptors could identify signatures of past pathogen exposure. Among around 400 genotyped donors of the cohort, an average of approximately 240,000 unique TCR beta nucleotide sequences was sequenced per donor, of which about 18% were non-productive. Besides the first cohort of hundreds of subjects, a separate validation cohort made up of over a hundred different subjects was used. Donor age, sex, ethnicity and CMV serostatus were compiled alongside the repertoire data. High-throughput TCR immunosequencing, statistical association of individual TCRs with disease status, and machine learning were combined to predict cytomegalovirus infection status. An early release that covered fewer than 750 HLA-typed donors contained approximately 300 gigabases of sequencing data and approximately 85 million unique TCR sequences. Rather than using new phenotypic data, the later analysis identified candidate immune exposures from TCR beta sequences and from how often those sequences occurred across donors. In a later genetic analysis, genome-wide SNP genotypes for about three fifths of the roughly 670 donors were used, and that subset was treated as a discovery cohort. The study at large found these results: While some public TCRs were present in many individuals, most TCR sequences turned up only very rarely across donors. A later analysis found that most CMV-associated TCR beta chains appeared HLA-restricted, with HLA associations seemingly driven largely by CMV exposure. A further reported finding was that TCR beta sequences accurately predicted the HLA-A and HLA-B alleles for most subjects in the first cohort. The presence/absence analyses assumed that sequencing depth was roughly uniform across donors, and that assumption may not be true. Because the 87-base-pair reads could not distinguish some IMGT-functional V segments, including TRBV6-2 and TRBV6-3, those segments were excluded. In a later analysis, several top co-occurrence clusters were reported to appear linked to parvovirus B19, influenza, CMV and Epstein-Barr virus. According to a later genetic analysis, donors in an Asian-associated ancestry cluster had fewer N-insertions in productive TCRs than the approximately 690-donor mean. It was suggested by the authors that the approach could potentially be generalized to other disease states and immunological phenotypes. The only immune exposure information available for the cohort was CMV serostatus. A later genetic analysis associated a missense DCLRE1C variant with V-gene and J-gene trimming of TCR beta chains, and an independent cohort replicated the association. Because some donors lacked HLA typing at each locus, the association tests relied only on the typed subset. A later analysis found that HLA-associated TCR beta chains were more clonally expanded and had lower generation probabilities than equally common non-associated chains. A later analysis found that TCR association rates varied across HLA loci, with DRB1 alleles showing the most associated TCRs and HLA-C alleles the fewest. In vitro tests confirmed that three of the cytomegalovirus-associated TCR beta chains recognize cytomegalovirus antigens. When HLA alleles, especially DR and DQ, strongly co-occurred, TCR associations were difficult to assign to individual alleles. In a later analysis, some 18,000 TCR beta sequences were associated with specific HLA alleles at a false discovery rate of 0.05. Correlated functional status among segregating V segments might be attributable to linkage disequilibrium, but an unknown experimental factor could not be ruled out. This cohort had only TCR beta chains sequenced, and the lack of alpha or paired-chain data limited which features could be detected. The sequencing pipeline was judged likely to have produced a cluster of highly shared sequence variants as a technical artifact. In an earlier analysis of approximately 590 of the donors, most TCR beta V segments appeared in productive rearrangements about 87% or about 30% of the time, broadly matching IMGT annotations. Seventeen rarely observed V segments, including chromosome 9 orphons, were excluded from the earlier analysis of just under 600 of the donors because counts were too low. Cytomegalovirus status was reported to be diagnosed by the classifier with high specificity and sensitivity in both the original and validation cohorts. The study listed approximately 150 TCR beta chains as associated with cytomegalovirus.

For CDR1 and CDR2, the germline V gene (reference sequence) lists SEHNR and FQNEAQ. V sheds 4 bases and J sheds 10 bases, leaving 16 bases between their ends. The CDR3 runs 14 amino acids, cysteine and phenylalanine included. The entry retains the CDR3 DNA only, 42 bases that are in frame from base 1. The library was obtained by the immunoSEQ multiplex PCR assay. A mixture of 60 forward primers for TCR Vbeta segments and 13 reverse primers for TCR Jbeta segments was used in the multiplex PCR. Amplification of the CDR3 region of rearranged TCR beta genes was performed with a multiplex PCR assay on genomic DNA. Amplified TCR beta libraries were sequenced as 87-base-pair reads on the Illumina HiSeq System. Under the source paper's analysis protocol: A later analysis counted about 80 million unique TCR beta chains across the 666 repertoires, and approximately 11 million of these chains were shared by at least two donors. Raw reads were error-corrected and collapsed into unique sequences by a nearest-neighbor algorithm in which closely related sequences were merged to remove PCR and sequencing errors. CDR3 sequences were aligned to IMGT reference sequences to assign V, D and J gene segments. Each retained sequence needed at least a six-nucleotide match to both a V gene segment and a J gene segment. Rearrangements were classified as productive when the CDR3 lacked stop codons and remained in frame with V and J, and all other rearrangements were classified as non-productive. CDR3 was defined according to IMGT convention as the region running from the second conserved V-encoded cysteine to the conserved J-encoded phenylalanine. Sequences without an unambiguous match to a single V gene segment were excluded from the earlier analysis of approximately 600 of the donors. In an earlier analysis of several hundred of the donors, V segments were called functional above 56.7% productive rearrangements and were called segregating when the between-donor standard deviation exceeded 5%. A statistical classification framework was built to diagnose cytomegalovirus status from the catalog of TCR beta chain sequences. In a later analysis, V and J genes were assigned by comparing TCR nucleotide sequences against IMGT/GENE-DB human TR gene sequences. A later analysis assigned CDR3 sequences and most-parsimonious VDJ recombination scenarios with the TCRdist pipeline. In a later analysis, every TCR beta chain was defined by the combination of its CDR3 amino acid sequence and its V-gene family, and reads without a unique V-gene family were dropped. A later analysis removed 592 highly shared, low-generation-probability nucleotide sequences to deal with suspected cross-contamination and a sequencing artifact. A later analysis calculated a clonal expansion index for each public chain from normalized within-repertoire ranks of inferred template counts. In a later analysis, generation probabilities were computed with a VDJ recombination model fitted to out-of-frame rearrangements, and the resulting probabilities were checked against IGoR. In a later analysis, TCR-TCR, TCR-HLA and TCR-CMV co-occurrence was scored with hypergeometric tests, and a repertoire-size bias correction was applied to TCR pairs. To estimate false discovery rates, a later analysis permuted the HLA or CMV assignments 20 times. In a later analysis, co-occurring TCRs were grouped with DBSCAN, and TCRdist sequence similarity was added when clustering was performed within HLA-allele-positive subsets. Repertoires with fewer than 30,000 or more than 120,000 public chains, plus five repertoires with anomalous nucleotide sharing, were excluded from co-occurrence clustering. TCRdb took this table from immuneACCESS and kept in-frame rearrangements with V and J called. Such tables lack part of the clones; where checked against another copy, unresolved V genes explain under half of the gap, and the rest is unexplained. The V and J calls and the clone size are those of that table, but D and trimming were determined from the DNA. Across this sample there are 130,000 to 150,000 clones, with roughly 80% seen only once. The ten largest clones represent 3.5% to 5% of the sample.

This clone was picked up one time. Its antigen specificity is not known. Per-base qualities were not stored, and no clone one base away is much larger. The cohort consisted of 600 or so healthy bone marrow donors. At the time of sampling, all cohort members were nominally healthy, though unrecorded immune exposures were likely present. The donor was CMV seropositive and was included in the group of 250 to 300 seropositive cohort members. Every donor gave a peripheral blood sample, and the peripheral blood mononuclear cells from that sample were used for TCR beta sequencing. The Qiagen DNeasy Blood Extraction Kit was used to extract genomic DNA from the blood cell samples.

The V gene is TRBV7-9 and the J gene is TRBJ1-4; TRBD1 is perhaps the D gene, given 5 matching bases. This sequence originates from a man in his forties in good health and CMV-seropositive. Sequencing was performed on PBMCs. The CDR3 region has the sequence CASSSIVGVGKLFF. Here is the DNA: TGTGCCAGCAGCTCCATCGTAGGGGTGGGAAAACTGTTTTTT.